This T cell receptor (beta chain) was profiled in a study of shared clonotypes between healthy human individuals. The split of CD4+ cells yielded CD45RA+ naive and CD45RA-negative memory subsets. The CDR3 extends over 11 amino acids. Germline CDR1 and CDR2: SEHNR and FQNEAQ (reference sequence). V was pared by 5 bases and J by 3 bases, with 3 bases between. Running of the assay took place at deep level. Measured with immunoSEQ multiplex PCR; TCRdb has only the in-frame clones, and not every one. The sample includes nearly 1,000,000 clones, approximately 76% of them seen just once. This chain links TRBV7-9 with TRBJ2-3; D uncertain. The sequence derives from a man aged 18 to 30 in good health. Source material: memory CD4+ T cells sorted from blood. Subset meaning: CD45RA-negative fraction. CDR3 region: CASSETDTQYF. The CDR3 DNA sequence: TGTGCCAGCAGCGAGACAGATACGCAGTATTTT.